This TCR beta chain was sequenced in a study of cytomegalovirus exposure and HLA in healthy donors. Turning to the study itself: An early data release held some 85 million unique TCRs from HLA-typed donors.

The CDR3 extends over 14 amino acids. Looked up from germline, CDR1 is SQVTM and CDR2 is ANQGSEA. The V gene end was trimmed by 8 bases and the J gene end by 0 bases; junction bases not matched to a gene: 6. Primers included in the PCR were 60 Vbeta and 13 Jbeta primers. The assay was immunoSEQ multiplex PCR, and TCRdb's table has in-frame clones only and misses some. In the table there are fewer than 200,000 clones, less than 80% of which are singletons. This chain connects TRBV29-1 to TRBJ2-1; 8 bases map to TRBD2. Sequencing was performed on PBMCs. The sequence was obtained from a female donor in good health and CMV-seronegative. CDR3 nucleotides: TGCAGCTCTCGGCGGGAGGTCTCCTACAATGAGCAGTTCTTC. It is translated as CSSRREVSYNEQFF.